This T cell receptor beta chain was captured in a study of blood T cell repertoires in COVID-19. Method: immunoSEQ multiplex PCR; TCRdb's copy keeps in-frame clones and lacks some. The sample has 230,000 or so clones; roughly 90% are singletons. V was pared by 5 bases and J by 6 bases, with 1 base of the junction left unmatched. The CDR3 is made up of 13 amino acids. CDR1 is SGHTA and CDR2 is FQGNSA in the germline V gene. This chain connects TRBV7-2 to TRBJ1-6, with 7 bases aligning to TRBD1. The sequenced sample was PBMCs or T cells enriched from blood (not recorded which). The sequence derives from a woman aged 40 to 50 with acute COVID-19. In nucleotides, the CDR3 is TGTGCCAGCAGCAGGGACAGTAATTCACCCCTCCACTTT. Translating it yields CASSRDSNSPLHF.